The T cell receptor beta chain under discussion was sequenced for a study of blood T cell repertoires in COVID-19. TCRdb's copy holds only in-frame clones and misses some; the assay was immunoSEQ multiplex PCR. The sample includes 150,000 or so clones, 70% to 85% seen only once; the top ten take 25% to 35%. The CDR3 is made up of 15 amino acids. Trimming cost V 6 bases and J 4 bases; bases outside gene matches: 6. Germline V CDR1 and CDR2: SEHNR, FQNEAQ (reference sequence). The chain combines TRBV7-9 with TRBJ1-3; 10 bases are a match to TRBD1. This TCR came from a woman between 55 and 75 years old with acute or convalescent COVID-19. What was sequenced was peripheral blood. CDR3 in DNA: TGTGCCAGCAGATCGGGACAGGGGATAGGAAACACCATATATTTT. It translates to CASRSGQGIGNTIYF.